The 29 T cell receptor beta chains below all came from one sample that was sequenced in a study of T cells in narcolepsy. The data were produced by immunoSEQ multiplex PCR, yet TCRdb's version contains in-frame clones alone and is incomplete. The repertoire holds 20,000 to 25,000 clones, with almost 85% as singletons. What was sequenced was CD45RA- memory CD4+ T cells from PBMCs. The receptors shown here come from a human donor with narcolepsy.

The V and J genes are TRBV2 and TRBJ2-1; 13 bases match TRBD2. The V segment lost 0 bases and the J segment 7 bases; nucleotides outside the gene matches: 6. Germline lookup yields CDR1 SNHLY and CDR2 FYNNEI. The CDR3 is made up of 17 amino acids. CDR3 amino acids: CASSEALGLAGVNEQFF. The DNA of the CDR3 is TGTGCCAGCAGTGAAGCGCTCGGACTAGCGGGAGTGAATGAGCAGTTCTTC. The full variable domain, its missing parts supplied by reference TRBV2 and TRBJ2-1, is EPEVTQTPSHQVTQMGQEVILRCVPISNHLYFYWYRQILGQKVEFLVSFYNNEISEKSEIFDDQFSVERPDGSNFTLKIRSTKLEDSAMYFCASSEALGLAGVNEQFFGPGTRLTVL.

The chain links TRBV4-3 to TRBJ2-2, with 7 bases matching TRBD2. V lost 1 base and J lost 4; bases outside the gene matches: 9. The CDR3 contains 17 residues. The germline V gene has CDR1 LGHNA and CDR2 YSLEER. CDR3 sequence (DNA): TGCGCCAGCAGCCAAGGTTTTCGGGGGGTTGTCACCGGGGAGCTGTTTTTT. Protein product: CASSQGFRGVVTGELFF.

The chain is built from TRBV7-9 and TRBJ2-2; maybe TRBD1 (6 bases). Trimming left V 7 bases short and J 4 bases short, with 13 bases between. CDR3 length: 14 amino acids. Germline CDR1 SEHNR, CDR2 FQNEAQ (reference sequence). The CDR3, as DNA: TGTGCCAGCAACCTACAGGGAACCACCGGGGAGCTGTTTTTT. Protein product: CASNLQGTTGELFF.

The chain is built from TRBV19 and TRBJ2-5, with 13 bases matching TRBD2. Losses at the gene ends were 5 bases for V and 5 bases for J; bases not matched to a gene: 5. Per the germline V gene, CDR1 is LNHDA and CDR2 is SQIVND (reference sequence). CDR3 length: 15 amino acids. This CDR3 is CASSPGLAGVETQYF. The DNA of the CDR3 is TGTGCCAGTAGTCCAGGACTAGCGGGAGTGGAGACCCAGTACTTC.

This clone is a singleton in its sample. J is TRBJ2-7 and V is TRBV12-5; D not resolved. The CDR3 spans 15 residues. Germline-derived CDR1 and CDR2 are LGHNT and FRNRAP. V was shortened by 0 bases and J by 6 bases, with 15 bases between the two germline ends. The CDR3 coding sequence is TGTGCTAGTGGTTTGGTATCCAAGGGCTGGGGCGAGCAGTACTTC. Its protein is CASGLVSKGWGEQYF. Supplemented by reference TRBV12-5 and TRBJ2-7, the full variable domain reads DARVTQTPRHKVTEMGQEVTMRCQPILGHNTVFWYRQTMMQGLELLAYFRNRAPLDDSGMPKDRFSAEMPDATLATLKIQPSEPRDSAVYFCASGLVSKGWGEQYFGPGTRLTVT.

The genes are TRBV14 and TRBJ1-2, with 9 bases matching TRBD1. J was trimmed by 4 bases and V by 4 bases; bases with no gene match: 4. CDR3 length equals 14 residues. Per the germline V gene, CDR1 is SGHDN and CDR2 is FVKESK. Written as DNA, the CDR3 is TGTGCCAGCAGCCCAACGACAGGGGGCTATGGCTACACCTTC. Translated, it gives CASSPTTGGYGYTF.

This clone came up once. V is TRBV7-2 and J is TRBJ1-5; D unresolved. This CDR3 has 14 amino acids. Germline lookup yields CDR1 SGHTA and CDR2 FQGNSA. V was pared by 0 bases and J by 6 bases, with 9 bases between. Here the CDR3 reads CASSLAGWGQPQHF. In nucleotides, the CDR3 is TGTGCCAGCAGCTTAGCGGGTTGGGGTCAGCCCCAGCATTTT.

The CDR3 protein is CASSSYSGINTGELFF. The CDR3 DNA sequence: TGTGCCAGCTCTAGCTATTCAGGGATTAACACCGGGGAGCTGTTTTTT. V usage is TRBV11-3 and J usage is TRBJ2-2, with D perhaps matching TRBD1 or TRBD2 (5 bases each). From germline, CDR1 is SGHNT and CDR2 YENEEA. Trimming stripped 8 bases from V and 2 bases from J, with 18 bases between. This CDR3 comprises 16 residues. Filled out from reference TRBV11-3 and TRBJ2-2, the complete variable domain reads EAGVVQSPRYKIIEKKQPVAFWCNPISGHNTLYWYLQNLGQGPELLIRYENEEAVDDSQLPKDRFSAERLKGVDSTLKIQPAELGDSAVYLCASSSYSGINTGELFFGEGSRLTVL.

Concerning this clone itself: This sample includes further DNA sequences coding for the same CDR3. The chain links TRBV5-4 to TRBJ2-2; TRBD1 agrees at 8 bases. This CDR3 contains 16 residues. Germline V lookup: CDR1 SGHNT, CDR2 YYREEE (reference sequence). J lost 5 bases, V lost 3 bases, and 9 bases had no gene match. CDR3 nucleotide sequence: TGTGCCAGCAGCTCTACAGGGGGTTGGAGGACCGGGGAGCTGTTTTTT. Translation gives CASSSTGGWRTGELFF.

V usage is TRBV29-1 and J usage is TRBJ2-1; 8 positions match TRBD2. CDR1 and CDR2 (germline): SQVTM, ANQGSEA. V trimming: 6 bases; J trimming: 4 bases; junction bases outside the gene matches: 5. This CDR3 has 13 amino acids. CDR3 sequence (DNA): TGCAGCGTCCCTAGCGGGTGGTACAATGAGCAGTTCTTC. Protein product: CSVPSGWYNEQFF.

This chain joins TRBV9 and TRBJ2-2, with TRBD1 matching over 9 bases. Trimming cost V 2 bases and J 4 bases; bases outside gene matches: 3. CDR3 length equals 15 residues. Looked up from germline, CDR1 is SGDLS and CDR2 is YYNGEE. In nucleotides, the CDR3 is TGTGCCAGCAGCGTCAGACAGGGGGGCACCGGGGAGCTGTTTTTT. This codes for CASSVRQGGTGELFF.

The V and J genes are TRBV25-1 and TRBJ2-1; 10 bases match TRBD1. V dropped 5 bases and J dropped 8; count of bases not matched to a gene: 9. This CDR3 contains 15 residues. Germline loops: CDR1 MGHDK, CDR2 SYGVNS. The CDR3 sequence: CASSLRTGGVHEQFF. Here the CDR3 DNA reads TGTGCCAGCAGTCTTCGGACAGGGGGAGTACATGAGCAGTTCTTC.

This clone has only one observation. This chain uses TRBV21-1 with TRBJ1-2. TRBV21-1 constitutes a pseudogene. This CDR3 contains 13 residues. This chain's CDR3 is CASSNFRRYGYTF. The CDR3 DNA reads TGTGCCAGCAGCAATTTTCGACGATATGGCTACACCTTC.

The chain joins TRBV7-8 to TRBJ2-7, with unresolved D. Germline CDR1 reads SGHVS; CDR2 reads FQNEAQ. The length of the CDR3 is 14 residues. Trimming stripped 4 bases from V and 2 bases from J, with 12 bases between. In DNA form, the CDR3 reads TGTGCCAGCAGCTCCACGGACGGCGCCTACGAGCAGTACTTC. Protein sequence: CASSSTDGAYEQYF.

The chain is built from TRBV7-9 and TRBJ2-1, with D perhaps matching TRBD2 (5 bases). Germline assignment: CDR1 SEHNR and CDR2 FQNEAQ (reference sequence). This CDR3 is 15 amino acids long. The V and J ends lost 4 bases and 4 bases respectively, with 14 bases between them. CDR3 nucleotide sequence: TGTGCCAGCAGCTCATTCGGGGTGCCTTACAATGAGCAGTTCTTC. Translating it yields CASSSFGVPYNEQFF.

V usage is TRBV20-1 and J usage is TRBJ2-5; D uncertain. The V gene's germline CDR1 is DFQATT and CDR2 SNEGSKA (reference sequence). This CDR3 is built from 10 residues. V was cut by 7 bases and J by 9 bases, with 12 bases left in between. The CDR3 spells CSGLQVAQYF. CDR3 DNA sequence: TGCAGTGGGCTCCAGGTCGCCCAGTACTTC.

V and J are TRBV6-1 and TRBJ2-5; 7 bases are a match to TRBD1. This CDR3 has 16 residues. V dropped 3 bases and J dropped 3; count of bases not matched to a gene: 10. Germline values: CDR1 MNHNS, CDR2 SASEGT. The CDR3 here is CASSDWNRDRKETQYF. Here the CDR3 DNA reads TGTGCCAGCAGTGACTGGAACCGGGACAGAAAAGAGACCCAGTACTTC.

This chain connects TRBV19 to TRBJ1-5; no firm D call. Per the germline V gene, CDR1 is LNHDA and CDR2 is SQIVND (reference sequence). The V end lost 7 bases, the J end lost 7 bases, and 17 bases lay between the germline ends. This CDR3 is 14 amino acids long. Here the CDR3 reads CASIPGLGGQPQHF. In DNA form, the CDR3 reads TGTGCCAGTATACCCGGCCTTGGTGGGCAGCCCCAGCATTTT.

This rearrangement joins TRBV7-6 to TRBJ2-2; D gene ambiguous. The CDR3 has 13 residues. Germline values: CDR1 SGHVS, CDR2 FNYEAQ. V lost 1 base and J lost 4, with 4 bases in between. The CDR3 bases are TGTGCCAGCAGCTTAGATCCCACCGGGGAGCTGTTTTTT. This codes for CASSLDPTGELFF.

The chain joins TRBV5-4 to TRBJ1-2, with D unresolved. With 4 bases removed from V and 0 bases from J, the gap between germline ends came to 13 bases. CDR3 length: 15 amino acids. The germline V gene encodes CDR1 SGHNT and CDR2 YYREEE (reference sequence). CDR3 sequence: CASSRQAASNYGYTF. DNA for the CDR3: TGTGCCAGCAGCCGCCAGGCAGCTTCTAACTATGGCTACACCTTC.

The chain recombines TRBV27 with TRBJ2-1; the D gene could be TRBD1 or TRBD2 (5 bases each). CDR3 length: 12 residues. CDR1 and CDR2 from the germline V gene are MNHEY and SMNVEV (reference sequence). V lost 2 bases and J lost 9, with 8 bases in between. The CDR3 region is CASSLIGGEQFF. CDR3 nucleotide sequence: TGTGCCAGCAGTTTAATTGGGGGTGAGCAGTTCTTC.

The chain carries TRBV9 and TRBJ2-3; D not resolved. Trimming removed 4 bases at V and 2 bases at J, with 11 bases between. CDR3 length: 14 amino acids. Germline loops: CDR1 SGDLS, CDR2 YYNGEE. CDR3 protein: CASSWATDTDTQYF. The DNA of the CDR3 is TGTGCCAGCAGCTGGGCGACTGACACAGATACGCAGTATTTT.

This clone ranks as medium-sized. The chain employs TRBV10-3 and TRBJ1-2; 7 bases are a match to TRBD1. J gave up 6 bases and V 5 bases, and 9 bases lay outside the gene matches. The CDR3 consists of 14 residues. The germline CDR1 and CDR2 sequences are ENHRY and SYGVKD. CDR3 region: CAISQRQGGHGYTF. The DNA for the CDR3 is TGTGCCATCAGTCAGAGACAGGGAGGACATGGCTACACCTTC.

The chain employs TRBV6-5 and TRBJ1-6; D uncertain. The CDR3 is made up of 13 amino acids. The germline V gene has CDR1 MNHEY and CDR2 SVGAGI. V lost 6 bases to trimming and J lost 7 bases, with 10 bases between them. The CDR3 region is CASSLVRNSPLHF. CDR3 in DNA: TGTGCCAGCAGCTTGGTCCGGAATTCACCCCTCCACTTT.

The genes are TRBV28 and TRBJ2-7, with D hard to call. V shed 6 bases and J shed 12 bases, with 18 bases lying between them. The CDR3 totals 12 residues. CDR1 and CDR2 (germline): MDHEN, SYDVKM. The CDR3 is CASRPEKGAVYF. In DNA, the CDR3 is TGTGCCAGCAGACCAGAAAAGGGTGCGGTGTACTTC.

This clone was found once. This sequence joins TRBV28 and TRBJ2-7, with 7 bases that match TRBD1. J gave up 6 bases and V 7 bases, and 15 bases lay outside the gene matches. CDR1 MDHEN and CDR2 SYDVKM come from the germline V gene. The CDR3 sequence is 15 residues long. The CDR3 DNA is TGTGCCAGCAACGGGCAGGGGGTATCTCGGCGCGAGCAGTACTTC. Translated, it gives CASNGQGVSRREQYF.

CDR3 region: CASSYSVGGNIQYF. The CDR3 coding sequence is TGTGCCAGCAGTTACAGTGTAGGGGGTAACATTCAGTACTTC. The chain joins TRBV6-6 to TRBJ2-4, with TRBD1 as a possible D gene (6 bases). Germline CDR1 reads MNHNY; CDR2 reads SVGAGI (reference sequence). The V and J ends lost 2 bases and 7 bases respectively, with 12 bases between them. The CDR3 consists of 14 residues.

The chain links TRBV7-2 to TRBJ1-1, with D possibly matching TRBD1 (5 bases). V was shortened by 3 bases and J by 5 bases, with 13 bases between the two germline ends. The CDR3 consists of 14 residues. CDR1 SGHTA and CDR2 FQGNSA come from the germline V gene. CDR3 DNA sequence: TGTGCCAGCAGCTTCCAGGGTATGGAGACTGAAGCTTTCTTT. This encodes CASSFQGMETEAFF.

The V call is TRBV11-2, the J call TRBJ2-3; 7 bases are a match to TRBD2. Germline V gene sequence: CDR1 SGHAT, CDR2 FQNNGV. This CDR3 is 19 amino acids long. The ends lost 5 bases at V and 2 bases at J; junction bases unmatched: 19. CDR3 coding DNA: TGTGCCAGCAGCCCTCTTTGGGCGGGAGAGCTCTTTAACACAGATACGCAGTATTTT. Encoded protein: CASSPLWAGELFNTDTQYF.